The entry that follows covers one T cell receptor (beta chain) sequence. The sample holds other DNA sequences that translate to the same CDR3. V was pared by 3 bases and J by 3 bases, with 5 bases between. This CDR3 has 11 residues. The germline CDR1 and CDR2 sequences are DFQATT and SNEGSKA (reference sequence). The data were taken from a study of blood T cell repertoires in COVID-19. Clones were read by immunoSEQ multiplex PCR, and TCRdb kept only the in-frame ones, dropping some. Here the sample spans approximately 200,000 clones, 70% to 90% being singletons. The sequencing sample was made of peripheral blood. The origin of this receptor is a woman aged 30 to 39 with active or convalescent COVID-19. This chain joins TRBV20-1 and TRBJ1-1, with no clear D. CDR3 sequence (DNA): TGCAGTGCTAGTAGCTACACTGAAGCTTTCTTT. Translating gives CSASSYTEAFF.